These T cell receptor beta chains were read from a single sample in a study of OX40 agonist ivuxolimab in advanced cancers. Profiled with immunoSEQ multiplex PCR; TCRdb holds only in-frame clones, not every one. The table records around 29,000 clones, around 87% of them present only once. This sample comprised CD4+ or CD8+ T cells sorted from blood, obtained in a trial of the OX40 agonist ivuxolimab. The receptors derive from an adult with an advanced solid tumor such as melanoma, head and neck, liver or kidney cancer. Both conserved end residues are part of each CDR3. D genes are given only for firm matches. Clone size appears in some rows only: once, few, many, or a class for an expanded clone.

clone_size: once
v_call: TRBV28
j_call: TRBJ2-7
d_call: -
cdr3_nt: TGTGCCAGCACAGAGACAGGCTACTACGAGCAGTACTTC
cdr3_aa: CASTETGYYEQYF

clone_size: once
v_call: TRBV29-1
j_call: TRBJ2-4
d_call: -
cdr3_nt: TGCAGCGTTGAAGATTTGGGGATTGGGACAAACATTCAGTACTTC
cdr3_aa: CSVEDLGIGTNIQYF

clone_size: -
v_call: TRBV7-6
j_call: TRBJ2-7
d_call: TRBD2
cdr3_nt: TGTGCCAGCAGCTCCGGGGGGGGGCCCTACGAGCAGTACTTC
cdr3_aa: CASSSGGGPYEQYF

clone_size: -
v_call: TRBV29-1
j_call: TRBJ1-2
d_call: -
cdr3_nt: TGCAGCGTTGATGCAGATTTTAACTATGGCTACACCTTC
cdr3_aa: CSVDADFNYGYTF

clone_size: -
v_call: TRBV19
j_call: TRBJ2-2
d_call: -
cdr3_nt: TGTGCCAGTAACGAGGCAGGGGTAAACACCGGGGAGCTGTTTTTT
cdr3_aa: CASNEAGVNTGELFF

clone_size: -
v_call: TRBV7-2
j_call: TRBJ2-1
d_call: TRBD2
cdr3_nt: TGTGCCAGCCTGGGGGAGCGGGGGAGCTCCTACAATGAGCAGTTCTTC
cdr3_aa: CASLGERGSSYNEQFF

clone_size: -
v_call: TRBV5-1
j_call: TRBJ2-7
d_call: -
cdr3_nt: TGCGCCAGCAGCTTCGGGCAGGGACGGGAGGAGCAGTACTTC
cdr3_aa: CASSFGQGREEQYF

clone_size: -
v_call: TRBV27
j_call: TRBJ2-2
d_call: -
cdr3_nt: TGTGCCAGCAGTTTATCCCAAAATACCGCGACTGGGGAGCTGTTTTTT
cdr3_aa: CASSLSQNTATGELFF

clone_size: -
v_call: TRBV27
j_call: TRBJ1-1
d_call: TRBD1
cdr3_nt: TGTGCCAGCAGTTTATACCGGACAGGACTAAATGCTTTCTTT
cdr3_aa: CASSLYRTGLNAFF

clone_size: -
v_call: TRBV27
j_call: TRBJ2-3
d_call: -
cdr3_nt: TGTGCCAGCAGGAGGGGCGTCACAGATACGCAGTATTTT
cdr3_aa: CASRRGVTDTQYF

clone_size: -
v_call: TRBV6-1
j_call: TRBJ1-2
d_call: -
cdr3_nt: TGTGCCAGCACGACAGGACGCGGGGCGGGATGCACCTTC
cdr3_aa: CASTTGRGAGCTF

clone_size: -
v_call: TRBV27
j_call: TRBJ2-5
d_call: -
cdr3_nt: TGTGCCAGCAGTTCAACCTCGTACCAAGAGACCCAGTACTTC
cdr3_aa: CASSSTSYQETQYF

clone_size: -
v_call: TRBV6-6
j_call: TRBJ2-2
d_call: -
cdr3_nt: TGTGCCAGCAGTTTTCCCACCGGGGAGCTGTTTTTT
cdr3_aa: CASSFPTGELFF

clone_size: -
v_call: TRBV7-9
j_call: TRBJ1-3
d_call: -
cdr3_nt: TGTGCCAGCTCAGGGGGAAACACCATATATTTT
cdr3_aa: CASSGGNTIYF

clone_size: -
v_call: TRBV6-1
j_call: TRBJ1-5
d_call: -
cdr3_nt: TGTGCCAGCAGTTTAGAAGGGTATAGCAATCAGCCCCAGCATTTT
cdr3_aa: CASSLEGYSNQPQHF

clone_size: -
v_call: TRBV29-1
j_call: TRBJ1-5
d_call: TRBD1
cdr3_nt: TGCAGCGTTACGACAGGGGATAGCAATCAGCCCCAGCATTTT
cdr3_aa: CSVTTGDSNQPQHF

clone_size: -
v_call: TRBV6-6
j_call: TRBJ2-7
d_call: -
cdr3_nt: TGTGCCAGCAGTTCTCCGGGGTACGAGCAGTACTTC
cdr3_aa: CASSSPGYEQYF

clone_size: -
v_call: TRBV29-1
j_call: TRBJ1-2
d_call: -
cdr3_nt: TGCAGCGTTGGCCGCGGGGGAAACTATGGCTACACCTTC
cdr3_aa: CSVGRGGNYGYTF

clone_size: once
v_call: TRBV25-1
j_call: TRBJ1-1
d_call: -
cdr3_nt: TGTGCCAGCAGGAGAGGATACACTGAAGCTTTCTTT
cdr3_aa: CASRRGYTEAFF

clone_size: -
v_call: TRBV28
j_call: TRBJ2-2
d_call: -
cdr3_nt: TGTGCCAGCAGTTCACCGGTGGCCGGGGAGCTGTTTTTT
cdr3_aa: CASSSPVAGELFF

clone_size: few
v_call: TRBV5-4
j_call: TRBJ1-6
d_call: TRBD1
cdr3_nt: TGTGCCAGCAGCCGGGACAGGGTTAATTCACCCCTCCACTTT
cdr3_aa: CASSRDRVNSPLHF

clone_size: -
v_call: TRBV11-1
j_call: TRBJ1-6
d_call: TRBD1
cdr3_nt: TGTGCCAGCAGCCCCGAAACAGGGGGCGCGGGTTCACCCCTCCACTTT
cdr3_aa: CASSPETGGAGSPLHF

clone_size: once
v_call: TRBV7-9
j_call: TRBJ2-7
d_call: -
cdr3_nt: TGTGCCAGCAGTCCACGAAAGGGGCCGAACTCCTACGAGCAGTACTTC
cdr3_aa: CASSPRKGPNSYEQYF

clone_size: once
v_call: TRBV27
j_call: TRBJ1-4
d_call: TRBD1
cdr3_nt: TGTGCCAGCAGCCCAGGGGGTGGAGGAGTTGAAAAACTGTTTTTT
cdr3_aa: CASSPGGGGVEKLFF

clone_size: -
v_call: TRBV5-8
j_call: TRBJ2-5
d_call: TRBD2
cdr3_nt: TGTGCCAGCAGCGCCCAGCGGGGCCAAGAGACCCAGTACTTC
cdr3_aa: CASSAQRGQETQYF

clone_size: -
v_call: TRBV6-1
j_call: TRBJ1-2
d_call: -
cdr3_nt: TGTGCCAGCAGTGAAGGAATCCCCTACTATGGCTACACCTTC
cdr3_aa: CASSEGIPYYGYTF

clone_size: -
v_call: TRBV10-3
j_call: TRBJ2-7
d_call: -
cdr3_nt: TGTGCCATCAGGAGAGACACCGACTCCTACGAGCAGTACTTC
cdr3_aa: CAIRRDTDSYEQYF

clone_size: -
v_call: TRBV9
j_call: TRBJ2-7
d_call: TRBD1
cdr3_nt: TGTGCCAGCAGCGTAGGGGAGGGGACAGGGGTTACTACGAGCTCCTACGAGCAGTACTTC
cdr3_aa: CASSVGEGTGVTTSSYEQYF

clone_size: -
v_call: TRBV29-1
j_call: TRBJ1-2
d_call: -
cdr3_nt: TGCAGCGTTGAAGATTGGAGAGGGGAGGGCTACACCTTC
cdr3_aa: CSVEDWRGEGYTF

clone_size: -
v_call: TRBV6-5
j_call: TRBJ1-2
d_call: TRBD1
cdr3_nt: TGTGCCAGCACCTACAGGGACAGGGATAACTATGGCTACACCTTC
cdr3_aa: CASTYRDRDNYGYTF

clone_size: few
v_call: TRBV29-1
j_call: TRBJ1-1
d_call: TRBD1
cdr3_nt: TGCAGCGTCCAAGGGACAGGGGGCGAGGACACTGAAGCTTTCTTT
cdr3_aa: CSVQGTGGEDTEAFF

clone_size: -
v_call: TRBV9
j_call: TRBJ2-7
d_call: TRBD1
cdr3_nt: TGTGCCAGCAGCGTGCTGACAGGGGGCCCGTACGAGCAGTACTTC
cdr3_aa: CASSVLTGGPYEQYF

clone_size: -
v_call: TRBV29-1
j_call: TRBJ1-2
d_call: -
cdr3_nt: TGCAGCGTTGCGGGGGGGCACTACTACGGCTACACCTTC
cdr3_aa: CSVAGGHYYGYTF

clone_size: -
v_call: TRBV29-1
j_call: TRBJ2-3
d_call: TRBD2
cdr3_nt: TGCAGCGTTGAAGAGGCGGGGGGGCGCCCAGATACGCAGTATTTT
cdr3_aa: CSVEEAGGRPDTQYF

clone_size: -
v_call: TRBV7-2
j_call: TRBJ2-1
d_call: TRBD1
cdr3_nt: TGTGCCAGCAGCAACCCGGGACAGCTGGCGAATGAGCAGTTCTTC
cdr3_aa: CASSNPGQLANEQFF

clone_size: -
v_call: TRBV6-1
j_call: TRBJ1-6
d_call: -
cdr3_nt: TGTGCCAGCAGTGACTACCGGGAATATTATTCACCCCTCCACTTT
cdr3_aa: CASSDYREYYSPLHF

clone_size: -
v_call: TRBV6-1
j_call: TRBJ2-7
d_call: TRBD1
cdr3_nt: TGTGCCAGCAGTGAAGCTGGGACAGCCTACGAGCAGTACTTC
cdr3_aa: CASSEAGTAYEQYF

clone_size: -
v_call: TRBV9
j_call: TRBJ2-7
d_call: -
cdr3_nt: TGTGCCAGCAGCTTCCGAAGGGACACCTTATACGAGCAGTACTTC
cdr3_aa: CASSFRRDTLYEQYF

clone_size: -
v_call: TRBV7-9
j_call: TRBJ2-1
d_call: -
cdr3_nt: TGTGCCAGCAGCGCGACGGTGTCCCATGAGCAGTTCTTC
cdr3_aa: CASSATVSHEQFF

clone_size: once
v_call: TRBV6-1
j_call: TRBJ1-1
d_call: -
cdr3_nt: TGTGCCAGCAGAGTCGGACACTTGAACACTGAAGCTTTCTTT
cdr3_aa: CASRVGHLNTEAFF

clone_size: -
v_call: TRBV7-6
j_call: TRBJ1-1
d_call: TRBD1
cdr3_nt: TGTGCCAGCAGCCCAGGGGGGGACACTGAAGCTTTCTTT
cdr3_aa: CASSPGGDTEAFF

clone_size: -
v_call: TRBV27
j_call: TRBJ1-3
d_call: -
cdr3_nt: TGTGCCAGCAGTTTATCGGTTCCTGGAAACACCATATATTTT
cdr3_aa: CASSLSVPGNTIYF

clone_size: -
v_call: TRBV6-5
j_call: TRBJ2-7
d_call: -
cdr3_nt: TGTGCCACGGGGTGGGGGGGCACCTACGAGCAGTACTTC
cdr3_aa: CATGWGGTYEQYF

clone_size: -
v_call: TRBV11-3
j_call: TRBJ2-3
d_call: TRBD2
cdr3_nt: TGTGCCAGCAGCCCGTGGACTAGCGGGGACTCAGATACGCAGTATTTT
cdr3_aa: CASSPWTSGDSDTQYF

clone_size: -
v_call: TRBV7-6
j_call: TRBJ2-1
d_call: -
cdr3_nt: TGTGCCAGCAGCTTGGGCCCGATGGGAGATGAGCAGTTCTTC
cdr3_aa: CASSLGPMGDEQFF

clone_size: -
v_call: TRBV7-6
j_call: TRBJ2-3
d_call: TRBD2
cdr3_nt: TGTGCCAGCAGGCACACGGGACTAGCGGACACAGATACGCAGTATTTT
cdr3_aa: CASRHTGLADTDTQYF

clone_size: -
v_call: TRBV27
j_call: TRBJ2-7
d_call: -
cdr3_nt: TGTGCCAGCAGTTTTTCGGCAGGCAACGAGCAGTACTTC
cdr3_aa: CASSFSAGNEQYF

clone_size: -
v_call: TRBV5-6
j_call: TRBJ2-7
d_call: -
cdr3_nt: TGTGCCAGCAGCTTGGGGGTACGGCTCTACGAGCAGTACTTC
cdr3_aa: CASSLGVRLYEQYF

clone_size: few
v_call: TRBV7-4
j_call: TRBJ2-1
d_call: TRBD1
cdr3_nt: TGTGCCAGCAGTTTAGCGACAGGGGTTGAGCAGTTCTTC
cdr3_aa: CASSLATGVEQFF

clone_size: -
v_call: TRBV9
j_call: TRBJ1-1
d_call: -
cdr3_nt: TGTGCCAGCAGCGCTTACAGGGAGAACACTGAAGCTTTCTTT
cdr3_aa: CASSAYRENTEAFF

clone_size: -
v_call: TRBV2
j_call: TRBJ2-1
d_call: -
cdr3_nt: TGTGCCAGCACCCCCGGGGTCAATGAGCAGTTCTTC
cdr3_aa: CASTPGVNEQFF

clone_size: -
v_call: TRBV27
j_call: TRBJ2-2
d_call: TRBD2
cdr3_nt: TGTGCCAGCAGTTTCGTCTCTGGGGGGGGGAACACCGGGGAGCTGTTTTTT
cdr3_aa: CASSFVSGGGNTGELFF

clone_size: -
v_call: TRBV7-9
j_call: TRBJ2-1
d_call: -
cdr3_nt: TGTGCCAGCAACCACCAGGGCTCCTACAATGAGCAGTTCTTC
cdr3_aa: CASNHQGSYNEQFF

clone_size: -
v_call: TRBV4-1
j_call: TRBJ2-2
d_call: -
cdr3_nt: TGCGCCAGCAGCCTCAGCCACACCGGGGAGCTGTTTTTT
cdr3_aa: CASSLSHTGELFF

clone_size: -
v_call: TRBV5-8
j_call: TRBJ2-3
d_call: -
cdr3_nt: TGTGCCAGCAGCTTGTTGCAGGGGAACACAGATACGCAGTATTTT
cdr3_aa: CASSLLQGNTDTQYF